The text below deals with one T cell receptor beta chain. This clonotype was seen a handful of times. This clone's antigen is unknown. The sample holds no much larger clone one base away, and base qualities are not on file. This record belongs to a study of human T cells and chemical hapten exposure (dated by TCRdb to the early 2020s). Regarding the study in general: Libraries were combined into a pool for sequencing, and differences in TCR yield between samples came mainly from small differences in library volumes within the pool. In alopecia patients, the study followed how the peripheral blood TCR repertoire changed in vivo over primary and secondary sensitization to diphenylcyclopropenone (DPC), a hapten. For every blood RNA sample, sequencing covered both the TCR alpha and TCR beta chains.

The CDR3 runs 10 residues from the cysteine to the phenylalanine. Here the CDR3 DNA is all that survives: 30 bases in frame from base 1. V loses 4 bases of germline sequence and J loses 6 bases, and the interval between the two ends is 7 bases. CDR1 and CDR2 (SQVTM, ANQGSEA) derive from the germline V gene. The method behind the library was 5' RACE. Sequencing was performed on an Illumina MiSeq. Library preparation attached unique molecular identifiers to individual cDNA molecules for quantitative, reproducible TCR counting. Regarding the original processing steps: The median number of TCRs per sample was over 85,000, ranging from about 20,000 to 750,000. The Decombinator software suite was used to annotate the V, J and CDR3 of the TCR reads. For the PS versus PT1 abundance plots, all samples were subsampled to the same number of TCRs (28,000). Expanded TCRs were defined as absent before sensitization and observed at least eight times at the 2-week time point. TCRdb took the public reads, trimmed them with fastp at Q25, ran MiXCR for clone calling and kept in-frame beta chains. All rows with the same CDR3 protein become a single entry with the most common DNA and genes. These V and J calls originate from TCRdb's pipeline instead of the authors' own analysis. Counted in this sample were 110,000 or so distinct CDR3 sequences; 15% to 20% of them appeared once. Together, the top ten hold approximately 2.6% of the sample.

What the research found in general, with its limitations: No change with DPC sensitization was found in the number of TCRs above 1 in 1000 frequency, and no evidence of global repertoire structure alterations was found. After repeated subsampling, the strength of the expansion versus patch-test correlation and the threshold at which it became significant changed.

Unfractionated whole blood was collected in Tempus Blood RNA tubes, and total RNA was extracted from that blood. As TCR sequencing controls, several healthy volunteers were used, with blood taken at day 0, 2 weeks and 6 weeks. The sequence was obtained from a human donor in good health. The sequence links TRBV29-1 to TRBJ2-7; no D gene call is confident. Read as DNA, the sequence is TGCAGCGTTGCCCCCCCCGAGCAGTACTTC. Translated, this is CSVAPPEQYF.